The 7 T cell receptor beta chains below all came from one sample that was sequenced in a study of PD-1 blockade in classical Hodgkin lymphoma. Following autologous stem cell transplantation, relapse occurred in every patient, and exposure to brentuximab vedotin varied. With magnetic negative selection, CD4+ T cells were purified from PBMCs that had been thawed. The protocol was immunoSEQ multiplex PCR, while the TCRdb copy is restricted to in-frame clones and leaves out a portion. The sample includes about 23,000 clones, around 84% of them seen just once. Sequenced material: CD4+ T cells from blood, taken at baseline. These receptor sequences come from a human donor with classical Hodgkin lymphoma.

The rearrangement uses TRBV4-2 and TRBJ2-7; 11 nucleotides line up with TRBD2. In germline, CDR1 is LGHNA, CDR2 YNFKEQ. Trimming cost V 5 bases and J 3 bases; bases outside gene matches: 6. The CDR3 is 15 residues long. CDR3 sequence: CASSLATSGGYEQYF. CDR3 DNA: TGTGCCAGCAGCTTGGCCACTAGCGGGGGCTACGAGCAGTACTTC.

V usage is TRBV28 and J usage is TRBJ1-3; TRBD1 agrees at 7 bases. Germline V gene lookup returns CDR1 MDHEN and CDR2 SYDVKM. Unmatched junction bases numbered 4, after V lost 8 bases and J lost 3 bases. The length of the CDR3 is 13 residues. CDR3 loop: CASLRGNGNTIYF. For the CDR3, the DNA is TGTGCCAGCCTCAGGGGGAATGGAAACACCATATATTTT. The full variable domain, in which reference TRBV28 and TRBJ1-3 provide the parts outside the CDR3, is DVKVTQSSRYLVKRTGEKVFLECVQDMDHENMFWYRQDPGLGLRLIYFSYDVKMKEKGDIPEGYSVSREKKERFSLILESASTNQTSMYLCASLRGNGNTIYFGEGSWLTVV.

A few counts support this clone. V is TRBV5-1 and J is TRBJ2-2, with TRBD1 as a possible D gene (6 bases). V was trimmed by 0 bases and J by 1 base, leaving 7 bases between them. The germline V gene encodes CDR1 SGHRS and CDR2 YFSETQ. The length of the CDR3 is 15 residues. CDR3 protein: CASSLATGNTGELFF. For the CDR3, the DNA is TGCGCCAGCAGCTTGGCGACAGGGAACACCGGGGAGCTGTTTTTT.

This clone was found once. V gene TRBV7-6 combines with J gene TRBJ2-3, with 8 bases identical to TRBD2. The CDR3 length is 16 residues. Germline V CDR1 and CDR2: SGHVS, FNYEAQ. V was pared by 5 bases and J by 0 bases, with 7 bases of the junction left unmatched. CDR3 DNA: TGTGCCAGCAGCGGCCAAGCGGGGGCTAGCACAGATACGCAGTATTTT. Its protein product is CASSGQAGASTDTQYF. The whole variable domain, filled in from reference TRBV7-6 and TRBJ2-3, reads GAGVSQSPRYKVTKRGQDVALRCDPISGHVSLYWYRQALGQGPEFLTYFNYEAQQDKSGLPNDRFSAERPEGSISTLTIQRTEQRDSAMYRCASSGQAGASTDTQYFGPGTRLTVL.

This chain connects TRBV27 to TRBJ2-6; possible D gene TRBD2, 5 bases. V gave up 3 bases and J gave up 0 bases, with 18 bases separating them. The CDR3 is made up of 19 amino acids. Germline CDR1 and CDR2: MNHEY and SMNVEV (reference sequence). This CDR3 reads CASSFNRFPDYSGANVLTF. CDR3 DNA sequence: TGTGCCAGCAGTTTCAACAGATTCCCTGACTACTCTGGGGCCAACGTCCTGACTTTC.

The chain carries TRBV19 and TRBJ2-1; D assignment may be TRBD1 or TRBD2 (5 bases each). Germline values: CDR1 LNHDA, CDR2 SQIVND (reference sequence). V dropped 3 bases and J dropped 4 bases, with 16 bases sitting between them. The CDR3 covers 16 residues. The CDR3 DNA reads as TGTGCCAGTAGTATCGGTCCGGGGCTACAATACAATGAGCAGTTCTTC. Translation gives CASSIGPGLQYNEQFF.

V is TRBV4-3 and J is TRBJ2-3; 10 nucleotides line up with TRBD2. The germline gives CDR1 LGHNA, CDR2 YSLEER. CDR3 size: 18 residues. V was pared by 2 bases and J by 0 bases, with 8 bases of the junction left unmatched. Written as DNA, the CDR3 is TGCGCCAGCAGCCAACGGACTAGCGGCGACCCTAGCACAGATACGCAGTATTTT. This encodes CASSQRTSGDPSTDTQYF.